The present TCR beta chain was sequenced within a study of cytomegalovirus exposure and HLA in healthy donors. Primers for the PCR totalled 60 Vbeta and 13 Jbeta. Sequenced by immunoSEQ multiplex PCR; TCRdb stores in-frame clones only, minus some. The sample has over 90,000 clones, more than 65% seen once; the top ten hold 9% to 12%. This CDR3 contains 16 residues. CDR1 is SGHRS, CDR2 YFSETQ, per germline. The V gene end was trimmed by 3 bases and the J gene end by 6 bases; junction bases not matched to a gene: 9. Comments on this clone: Its antigen is unknown.

Study-wide findings and caveats: The authors enumerated 180 or so TCR beta chains as linked to cytomegalovirus. What TCR beta sequences reportedly achieved was accurate prediction of HLA-A and HLA-B alleles in most subjects. Sequencing likely generated an artifact that appeared as a cluster of highly shared sequence variants. Rare TCR sequences predominated, though certain public TCRs were found in many donors.

The sequence was collected from a woman aged 18-29 years in good health and CMV-seropositive. Material for sequencing was PBMCs. The rearrangement joins TRBV5-1 to TRBJ1-4; 9 bases align to TRBD1. CDR3 region: CASSYSVGTGHEKLFF. DNA of the CDR3: TGCGCCAGCAGCTATAGTGTGGGGACAGGGCATGAAAAACTGTTTTTT.